The entry that follows covers one T cell receptor beta chain sequence. Antigen specificity is unknown. The PCR had 60 Vbeta and 13 Jbeta primers. Using immunoSEQ multiplex PCR, the repertoire was profiled, and TCRdb retains in-frame clones only, with some absent. Of around 150,000 clones in the sample, about 77% are singletons; the top ten hold roughly 2.6%. These data belong to a study of cytomegalovirus exposure and HLA in healthy donors. Germline V lookup: CDR1 LNHDA, CDR2 SQIVND (reference sequence). This CDR3 contains 15 residues. The V and J ends lost 3 bases and 4 bases respectively, with 13 bases between them. Likely unrecorded immune exposures existed in these nominally healthy donors. Broader study findings: Some V segments could not be told apart, so they were left out, TRBV6-2 and TRBV6-3 among them. Information on immune exposure was restricted to one variable (CMV serostatus). DRB1 had the most TCR associations and HLA-C the fewest, a later analysis found, with rates varying by HLA locus.

The chain uses TRBV19 and TRBJ2-1; perhaps TRBD2 as D (5 bases). The sample consisted of PBMCs. This receptor was obtained from a woman aged 40 to 49 in good health and CMV-seropositive. CDR3 residues: CASSISSRDYNEQFF. In nucleotides, the CDR3 is TGTGCCAGTAGTATTTCTAGCAGAGATTACAATGAGCAGTTCTTC.